This T cell receptor (beta chain) appears in the sequencing data of a study of blood T cell repertoires in COVID-19. Across the study: Nucleic acid was either cDNA or gDNA, and it came from T cells, B-cell-depleted T cells, or PBMCs.

The CDR3 totals 17 residues. Germline assignment: CDR1 LNHDA and CDR2 SQIVND (reference sequence). Trimming removed 0 bases from V and 7 bases from J, with 19 bases in between. Individuals aged roughly 18 to 95 years were recruited from approximately 24 US areas. The repertoire was sequenced with immunoSEQ multiplex PCR; TCRdb's copy has only in-frame clones and lacks some. The sample contains approximately 210,000 clones, around 84% of which appear only once. The rearrangement links TRBV19 to TRBJ1-5; D is uncertain. The sequenced sample was PBMCs or T cells enriched from blood (not recorded which). This TCR came from a man aged 30-40 years with acute COVID-19. Here the CDR3 reads CASSIDRVTTKRQPQHF. Written as DNA, the CDR3 is TGTGCCAGTAGTATAGATCGGGTTACGACGAAAAGGCAGCCCCAGCATTTT.